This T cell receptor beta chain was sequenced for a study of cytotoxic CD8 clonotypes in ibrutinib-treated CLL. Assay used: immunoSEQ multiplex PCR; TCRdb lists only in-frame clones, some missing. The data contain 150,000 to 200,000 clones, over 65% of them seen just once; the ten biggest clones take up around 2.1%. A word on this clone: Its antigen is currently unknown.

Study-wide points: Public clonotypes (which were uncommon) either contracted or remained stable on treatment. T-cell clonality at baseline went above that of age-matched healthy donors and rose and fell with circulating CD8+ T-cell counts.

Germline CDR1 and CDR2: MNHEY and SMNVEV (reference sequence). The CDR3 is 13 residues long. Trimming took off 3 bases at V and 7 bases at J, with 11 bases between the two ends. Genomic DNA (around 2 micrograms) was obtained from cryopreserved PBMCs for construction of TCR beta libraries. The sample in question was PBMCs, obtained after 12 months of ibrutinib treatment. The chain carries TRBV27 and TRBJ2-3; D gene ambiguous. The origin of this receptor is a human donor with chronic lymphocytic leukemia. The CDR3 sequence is CASSFAFPNTQYF. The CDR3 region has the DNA TGTGCCAGCAGTTTCGCCTTTCCTAATACGCAGTATTTT.